Below are 22 T cell receptor beta chains sequenced from a single sample in a study of radiation and T cells in renal cell carcinoma. Time point indicated: baseline pretreatment blood. Described treatment: 15 Gy SBRT to primary tumor, nephrectomy 4 weeks later. Libraries were prepared by immunoSEQ multiplex PCR; TCRdb keeps only in-frame clonotypes and omits some of them. This table holds 150,000 or so clones, roughly 90% found once. Sequencing used blood, obtained from a patient whose treatment included radiotherapy and nephrectomy. These receptor sequences come from a woman aged 65 to 85 with renal cell carcinoma.

The chain employs TRBV4-1 and TRBJ1-4; D is perhaps TRBD1 (6 bases). Germline V CDR1 and CDR2: MGHRA, YSYEKL. The CDR3 is 15 amino acids. V dropped 4 bases and J dropped 4 bases, with 13 bases sitting between them. CDR3 bases: TGCGCCAGCAGCCCGAGGACAGCTGGTAATGAAAAACTGTTTTTT. This encodes CASSPRTAGNEKLFF.

CDR3 DNA: TGTGCCAGCAGCGAAACAGATACGCAGTATTTT. This encodes CASSETDTQYF. The chain couples TRBV7-2 to TRBJ2-3; the D is unclear. CDR3 length: 11 residues. V was shortened by 5 bases and J by 3 bases, with 3 bases between the two germline ends. Looked up from germline, CDR1 is SGHTA and CDR2 is FQGNSA. The whole variable domain, remainder taken from reference TRBV7-2 and TRBJ2-3, is GAGVSQSPSNKVTEKGKDVELRCDPISGHTALYWYRQSLGQGLEFLIYFQGNSAPDKSGLPSDRFSAERTGGSVSTLTIQRTQQEDSAVYLCASSETDTQYFGPGTRLTVL.

V and J are TRBV6-5 and TRBJ1-1, with D unclear. Germline CDR1 is MNHEY and CDR2 is SVGAGI. The CDR3 has 13 residues. V shed 6 bases and J shed 1 base, with 9 bases lying between them. This chain's CDR3 is CASSQEWNTEAFF. For the CDR3, the DNA is TGTGCCAGCAGCCAGGAGTGGAACACTGAAGCTTTCTTT.

The chain joins TRBV7-2 to TRBJ1-1; 7 positions agree with TRBD1. The CDR3 contains 14 residues. From germline, CDR1 is SGHTA and CDR2 FQGNSA. The trim removed 5 bases at V and 10 bases at J, leaving 13 bases unmatched. CDR3: CASSQQQGREGAFF. CDR3 nucleotide sequence: TGTGCCAGCAGCCAACAACAGGGGAGGGAGGGAGCTTTCTTT. The full variable domain, completed using reference TRBV7-2 and TRBJ1-1, is GAGVSQSPSNKVTEKGKDVELRCDPISGHTALYWYRQSLGQGLEFLIYFQGNSAPDKSGLPSDRFSAERTGGSVSTLTIQRTQQEDSAVYLCASSQQQGREGAFFGQGTRLTVV.

The V gene is TRBV27, the J gene TRBJ1-3; D remains ambiguous. Per the germline V gene, CDR1 is MNHEY and CDR2 is SMNVEV (reference sequence). The CDR3 is 16 residues long. V was trimmed by 0 bases and J by 4 bases, leaving 13 bases between them. The CDR3 coding sequence is TGTGCCAGCAGTTTATCGGCCGGGCTGCGGGGAAACACCATATATTTT. It codes for CASSLSAGLRGNTIYF.

V is TRBV7-2 and J is TRBJ2-7; D remains unclear. Trimming removed 5 bases at V and 2 bases at J, with 22 bases between. CDR1 is SGHTA and CDR2 is FQGNSA in the germline V gene. This CDR3 region has 17 residues. CDR3 DNA: TGTGCCAGCAGCCCCGTATCTTCGGGCGGACCTCCCTACGAGCAGTACTTC. This sequence encodes CASSPVSSGGPPYEQYF.

V is TRBV19 and J is TRBJ2-2, with a tentative D call TRBD2 (6 bases). Germline V lookup: CDR1 LNHDA, CDR2 SQIVND (reference sequence). The CDR3 spans 16 residues. Trimming removed 5 bases at V and 2 bases at J, with 15 bases between. The CDR3 DNA is TGTGCCAGTAGTCCCTATGTGGGGGGAAACACCGGGGAGCTGTTTTTT. It encodes CASSPYVGGNTGELFF.

The CDR3 is CASSQLAGGLHEQYF. The CDR3 region has the DNA TGTGCCAGCAGCCAGCTAGCGGGGGGTCTTCACGAGCAGTACTTC. This chain uses TRBV11-2 with TRBJ2-7; 11 nucleotides align to TRBD2. Germline V gene sequence: CDR1 SGHAT, CDR2 FQNNGV. The junction had 8 bases not matched to a gene; V was cut back by 5 bases and J by 5 bases. This CDR3 is built from 15 residues.

Turning to this clone: One end of the junction is discordant with germline, which a read error may explain. The chain employs TRBV7-7 and TRBJ2-5, with 8 bases lining up with TRBD1. The CDR3 contains 15 residues. The V gene's germline CDR1 is SSHAT and CDR2 FNYEAQ (reference sequence). The CDR3 DNA reads TGTGCTAGCAGCTCGACAGGGGTCCTACAAGAGACCCAGTACTTC. Protein sequence: CASSSTGVLQETQYF.

The chain recombines TRBV10-3 with TRBJ1-1; 9 positions match TRBD1. Germline loops: CDR1 ENHRY, CDR2 SYGVKD. V trimming: 11 bases; J trimming: 0 bases; junction bases outside the gene matches: 4. The length of the CDR3 is 13 residues. The CDR3 nucleotides are TGTGCCCTACAGGGGGCCATGAACACTGAAGCTTTCTTT. It specifies CALQGAMNTEAFF.

V usage is TRBV7-9 and J usage is TRBJ1-3; no firm D call. Germline CDR1 reads SEHNR; CDR2 reads FQNEAQ (reference sequence). The CDR3 loop spans 16 amino acids. V lost 5 bases to trimming and J lost 0 bases, with 14 bases between them. DNA for the CDR3: TGTGCCAGCAGCCCGCGAGACGGAGGCTCTGGAAACACCATATATTTT. It translates to CASSPRDGGSGNTIYF.

V is TRBV5-1 and J is TRBJ1-1; D is perhaps TRBD1 (6 bases). This CDR3 is 15 amino acids long. Trimming shortened V by 8 bases and J by 1 base, and 18 bases separated the two germline ends. From germline, CDR1 is SGHRS and CDR2 YFSETQ. The CDR3 protein is CASEGDKGRNTEAFF. DNA of the CDR3: TGCGCCAGTGAGGGGGACAAAGGACGGAACACTGAAGCTTTCTTT.

The CDR3 nucleotides read TGTGCCAGCAGCCGAGACAGGGCAGAGCACGAGCAGTACTTC. It codes for CASSRDRAEHEQYF. J is TRBJ2-7 and V is TRBV11-2; 7 bases agree with TRBD1. The CDR3 sequence is 14 residues long. CDR1 and CDR2 (germline): SGHAT, FQNNGV. J was trimmed by 5 bases and V by 5 bases; bases with no gene match: 9.

The rearrangement links TRBV6-5 to TRBJ1-3; D uncertain. The CDR3 has 15 amino acids. V was shortened by 0 bases and J by 0 bases, with 6 bases between the two germline ends. Germline V CDR1 and CDR2: MNHEY, SVGAGI. The CDR3 is CASSYSTISGNTIYF. CDR3 bases: TGTGCCAGCAGTTACTCGACAATCTCTGGAAACACCATATATTTT.

This chain connects TRBV28 to TRBJ2-1; 8 nucleotides align to TRBD2. CDR3 length: 15 amino acids. The V gene end was trimmed by 8 bases and the J gene end by 7 bases; junction bases not matched to a gene: 13. The germline gives CDR1 MDHEN, CDR2 SYDVKM. CDR3 amino acids: CASGDQSGGGNEQFF. The CDR3 region has the DNA TGTGCCAGCGGCGACCAAAGCGGGGGAGGGAATGAGCAGTTCTTC.

This chain connects TRBV2 to TRBJ1-2; 8 bases map to TRBD1. This CDR3 has 16 residues. The germline gives CDR1 SNHLY, CDR2 FYNNEI. J gave up 4 bases and V 4 bases, and 11 bases lay outside the gene matches. CDR3 coding DNA: TGTGCCAGCAGTGTGGCAGGGGGCGACAGTTCCTATGGCTACACCTTC. Its translation is CASSVAGGDSSYGYTF.

The chain uses TRBV5-6 and TRBJ2-5; no clear D. CDR1 SGHDT and CDR2 YYEEEE come from the germline V gene. Trimming stripped 4 bases from V and 5 bases from J, with 15 bases between. The CDR3 consists of 14 residues. The CDR3 coding sequence is TGTGCCAGCAGCCTGGGAAGGCTTTGGGAGACCCAGTACTTC. Translating gives CASSLGRLWETQYF.

The gene calls are TRBV5-5 and TRBJ1-1; D unclear. In germline, CDR1 is SGHKS, CDR2 YYEKEE (reference sequence). The CDR3 is 15 residues long. V gave up 3 bases and J gave up 0 bases, with 12 bases separating them. CDR3 DNA: TGTGCCAGCAGCTCCTGGGGAGCTTTGAACACTGAAGCTTTCTTT. Protein sequence: CASSSWGALNTEAFF. The entire variable domain, with the rest obtained from reference TRBV5-5 and TRBJ1-1, is as follows: DAGVTQSPTHLIKTRGQQVTLRCSPISGHKSVSWYQQVLGQGPQFIFQYYEKEERGRGNFPDRFSARQFPNYSSELNVNALLLGDSALYLCASSSWGALNTEAFFGQGTRLTVV.

V usage is TRBV7-2 and J usage is TRBJ1-3; D is unclear. The V end was cut by 2 bases, the J end by 4 bases, with 3 bases between. This CDR3 has 12 residues. Germline loops: CDR1 SGHTA, CDR2 FQGNSA. The CDR3 sequence: CASSLRGNTIYF. CDR3 DNA sequence: TGTGCCAGCAGCTTAAGAGGAAACACCATATATTTT.

The V call is TRBV12-5, the J call TRBJ1-1; D uncertain. Trimming left V 0 bases short and J 1 base short, with 9 bases between. The CDR3 runs to 15 residues. Germline values: CDR1 LGHNT, CDR2 FRNRAP. The CDR3 region is CASGLVAGRNTEAFF. The CDR3 bases are TGTGCTAGTGGTTTGGTAGCAGGCAGGAACACTGAAGCTTTCTTT.

The J gene is TRBJ2-1, the V gene TRBV30; 16 nucleotides line up with TRBD2. After removal of 4 bases from V and 7 bases from J, the junction contained 7 bases not matched to a gene. Germline CDR1 and CDR2: GTSNPN and SVGIG (reference sequence). This CDR3 is built from 16 residues. DNA for the CDR3: TGTGCCTGGACTTCCGGGACTAGCGGGGGGGCGAATGAGCAGTTCTTC. Translation: CAWTSGTSGGANEQFF.

The chain combines TRBV18 with TRBJ2-3; tentatively, D is TRBD2 (5 bases). V lost 4 bases, J lost 0 bases, and 11 bases lay in between. The CDR3 has 15 residues. CDR1 KGHSH and CDR2 LQKENI come from the germline V gene. The CDR3 bases are TGTGCCAGCTCACGGAGCGGCGGAAGCACAGATACGCAGTATTTT. It specifies CASSRSGGSTDTQYF.